This T cell receptor (beta chain) is from a study of neurological immune-mediated disorders. Points from the study as a whole: None of the CDR3 amino acid sequences of expanded clones recurred across subjects, suggesting private repertoires in all groups.

Trimming shortened V by 4 bases and J by 10 bases, and 8 bases separated the two germline ends. Germline CDR1 and CDR2: SNHLY and FYNNEI. This CDR3 has 11 residues. This clonotype was observed many times. The antigen remains undetermined. Stated time point: longitudinal time-point 3. Preparation of the unsorted libraries drew on 2 million PBMCs stored at -80 C. The cDNA was generated through 5'RACE incorporating 10-nucleotide random UMIs. TCRdb re-called the 5' RACE reads with MiXCR, one entry per CDR3 protein. The table records approximately 47,000 distinct CDR3 sequences, roughly 14% of them present only once.

Sequenced sample: PBMCs. The rearrangement joins TRBV2 to TRBJ2-4, with D hard to call. The clonotype comes from a man aged 25 to 45 in good health. The CDR3 DNA is TGTGCCAGCAGTGTGCTGGGGATTCAGTACTTC. Amino acids: CASSVLGIQYF.